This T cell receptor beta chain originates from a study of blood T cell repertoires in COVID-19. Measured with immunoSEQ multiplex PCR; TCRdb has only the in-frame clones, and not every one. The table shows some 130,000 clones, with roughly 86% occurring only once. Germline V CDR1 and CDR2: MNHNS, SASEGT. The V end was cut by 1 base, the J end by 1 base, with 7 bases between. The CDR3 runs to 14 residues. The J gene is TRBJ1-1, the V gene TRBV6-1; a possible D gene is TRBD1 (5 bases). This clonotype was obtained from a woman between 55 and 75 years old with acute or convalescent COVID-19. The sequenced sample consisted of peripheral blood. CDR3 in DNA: TGTGCCAGCAGTGAAGAGGGGAAGAACACTGAAGCTTTCTTT. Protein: CASSEEGKNTEAFF.